This T cell receptor beta chain appears in the sequencing data of a study of beta chain features in type 1 diabetes. Study-wide background: Age, gender, cell numbers and subset yield matched between patients and controls. Study-wide results and limits: When Type 1 diabetes patients were examined, their TCRB CDR3s proved moderately but significantly shorter in all four CD4+ subsets.

V was cut by 2 bases and J by 2 bases, with 15 bases left in between. The CDR3 totals 16 residues. The germline CDR1 and CDR2 sequences are MDHEN and SYDVKM. Expressed TCRB transcripts were sequenced because the entire RNA isolate underwent reverse transcription. The repertoire was sequenced with immunoSEQ multiplex PCR; TCRdb's copy has only in-frame clones and lacks some. The table shows about 300,000 clones, with roughly 14% occurring only once. This clone was detected only a few times. No antigen is known for it. Only one heparinised blood draw was taken per donor, and its volume averaged around 100 mL. Isolation of CD4+ naive, central memory, regulatory and stem cell-like memory cells was achieved by sorting via CD45RO/CCR7/CD25/CD127/CD95/CD27.

Specimen: naive CD4+ T cells from blood. The rearrangement joins TRBV28 to TRBJ2-5; tentative D call: TRBD2 (5 bases). This clonotype was sampled from a woman aged 18-29 years with type 1 diabetes. The CDR3 protein is CASSLARTAGQETQYF. CDR3 in DNA: TGTGCCAGCAGTTTAGCTAGGACTGCCGGGCAAGAGACCCAGTACTTC.